The next 15 T cell receptor beta chains were all read from a single sample in a study of blood T cell repertoires in COVID-19. Method: immunoSEQ multiplex PCR; TCRdb's copy keeps in-frame clones and lacks some. This table has approximately 100,000 clones, roughly four fifths appearing once. The sequencing sample was made of peripheral blood. Receptors originate from a human donor in a cohort sampled during active COVID-19.

The chain joins TRBV28 to TRBJ1-1; D possibly corresponds to TRBD1 (5 bases). This CDR3 is built from 13 residues. Germline V lookup: CDR1 MDHEN, CDR2 SYDVKM. Trimming shortened V by 7 bases and J by 3 bases, and 12 bases separated the two germline ends. In DNA form, the CDR3 reads TGTGCCAGCACCGTATCAGGGTACACTGAAGCTTTCTTT. Residues: CASTVSGYTEAFF.

V and J are TRBV24-1 and TRBJ2-7; no firm D call. V shed 0 bases and J shed 6 bases, with 5 bases lying between them. The CDR3 has 12 residues. Germline V gene sequence: CDR1 KGHDR, CDR2 SFDVKD. DNA of the CDR3: TGTGCCACCAGTGATTTGCCCGGCGAGCAGTACTTC. Translation gives CATSDLPGEQYF.

The J gene is TRBJ2-5, the V gene TRBV11-3; no clear D. The V end was cut by 1 base, the J end by 7 bases, with 13 bases between. The CDR3 sequence is 14 residues long. Looked up from germline, CDR1 is SGHNT and CDR2 is YENEEA. CDR3 protein: CASSLVQSSGTQYF. CDR3 in DNA: TGTGCCAGCAGCTTAGTGCAATCGTCCGGGACCCAGTACTTC.

The chain is built from TRBV28 and TRBJ2-1; the D gene is possibly TRBD2 (6 bases). CDR3 length: 15 residues. V was cut by 2 bases and J by 7 bases, with 15 bases left in between. Germline-derived CDR1 and CDR2 are MDHEN and SYDVKM. The CDR3, as DNA: TGTGCCAGCAGTTTAATGGTCGGGAGATCAAATGAGCAGTTCTTC. Translating it yields CASSLMVGRSNEQFF.

The rearrangement links TRBV19 to TRBJ2-3, with 9 nucleotides matching TRBD1. This CDR3 spans 16 amino acids. The V and J ends lost 5 bases and 3 bases, in that order; junction bases with no gene match: 9. Germline V CDR1 and CDR2: LNHDA, SQIVND (reference sequence). This CDR3 is CASSLGQGERTDTQYF. The CDR3, as DNA: TGTGCCAGTAGTTTGGGACAGGGTGAGAGGACAGATACGCAGTATTTT.

CDR3 sequence reads: CASSFVPSGGARDTQYF. The CDR3 nucleotides read TGTGCCAGCAGCTTTGTCCCTAGCGGGGGGGCAAGGGATACGCAGTATTTT. V usage is TRBV7-6 and J usage is TRBJ2-3; TRBD2 agrees at 12 bases. The ends lost 3 bases at V and 6 bases at J; junction bases unmatched: 10. The germline V gene has CDR1 SGHVS and CDR2 FNYEAQ. The CDR3 is made up of 17 amino acids.

V gene TRBV19 combines with J gene TRBJ1-1; 12 bases agree with TRBD1. The CDR3 is made up of 18 amino acids. In germline, CDR1 is LNHDA, CDR2 SQIVND (reference sequence). V lost 3 bases, J lost 5 bases, and 13 bases stayed unmatched. The CDR3 nucleotides are TGTGCCAGTAGTATCACTGGGACAGGGGGCTTGGTAAAGACTGAAGCTTTCTTT. Encoded protein: CASSITGTGGLVKTEAFF.

The V and J genes are TRBV7-9 and TRBJ1-1; D may be TRBD1 (5 bases). The CDR3 consists of 16 residues. Trimming shortened V by 5 bases and J by 1 base, and 17 bases separated the two germline ends. The germline gives CDR1 SEHNR, CDR2 FQNEAQ (reference sequence). The CDR3 DNA is TGTGCCAGCAGCCGGGGGGAGTGGGGGACGAACACTGAAGCTTTCTTT. This codes for CASSRGEWGTNTEAFF. Full variable domain (remainder filled in from reference TRBV7-9 and TRBJ1-1): DTGVSQNPRHKITKRGQNVTFRCDPISEHNRLYWYRQTLGQGPEFLTYFQNEAQLEKSRLLSDRFSAERPKGSFSTLEIQRTEQGDSAMYLCASSRGEWGTNTEAFFGQGTRLTVV.

This clone was detected only a few times. The rearrangement links TRBV24-1 to TRBJ2-1, with TRBD2 matching 8 bases. The CDR3 extends over 16 amino acids. V shed 2 bases and J 5 bases; nucleotides not matched to a gene: 7. CDR1 and CDR2 (germline): KGHDR, SFDVKD. CDR3 amino acids: CATSDSAGGYHNEQFF. As DNA, the CDR3 is TGTGCCACCAGTGATTCTGCGGGGGGTTATCACAATGAGCAGTTCTTC.

The chain employs TRBV4-1 and TRBJ1-5, with 11 bases identical to TRBD1. Germline assignment: CDR1 MGHRA and CDR2 YSYEKL. The junction had 4 bases not matched to a gene; V was cut back by 1 base and J by 2 bases. This CDR3 spans 17 amino acids. The CDR3 DNA reads TGCGCCAGCAGCCAAGGGGACAGGGGGGGAGGCAATCAGCCCCAGCATTTT. Residues: CASSQGDRGGGNQPQHF.

The gene calls are TRBV15 and TRBJ2-5; D is perhaps TRBD2 (6 bases). CDR3 length: 16 amino acids. Trimming took 1 base from V and 0 from J, leaving 12 bases between them. Germline V lookup: CDR1 LNHNV, CDR2 YYDKDF (reference sequence). The CDR3: CATSRGSGLYQETQYF. The CDR3 region has the DNA TGTGCCACCAGCAGAGGTAGTGGACTATACCAAGAGACCCAGTACTTC.

The chain combines TRBV12-2 with TRBJ2-7; the table names TRBD1, a call not compared with the DNA. TRBV12-2 is deemed a pseudogene. The CDR3 loop spans 17 amino acids. DNA of the CDR3: TGTGCAAGTCGCGGGGACAAGGGACAGGGGGCTGGAAACGAGCAGTACTTC. The encoded protein is CASRGDKGQGAGNEQYF.

The V and J genes are TRBV3-1 (or the pseudogene TRBV3-2) and TRBJ1-4; the match to TRBD1 covers 7 bases. This CDR3 is 14 amino acids long. The germline V gene has CDR1 LGHDT and CDR2 YNNKEL (reference sequence). V lost 4 bases to trimming and J lost 7 bases; unmatched junction nucleotides: 6. The CDR3 sequence is CASSLGQSPEKLFF. The CDR3, as DNA: TGTGCCAGCAGCCTGGGACAGAGCCCTGAAAAACTGTTTTTT.

This rearrangement joins TRBV30 to TRBJ2-5; a possible D gene is TRBD2 (6 bases). The germline CDR1 and CDR2 sequences are GTSNPN and SVGIG (reference sequence). The germline V and J ends were trimmed by 3 bases and 5 bases, with 19 bases remaining between them. The CDR3 is 15 residues long. CDR3 nucleotides: TGTGCCTGGAGGAGAAGGCGGGGAATCGAGGAGACCCAGTACTTC. It codes for CAWRRRRGIEETQYF.

V and J are TRBV2 and TRBJ2-3; D is perhaps TRBD1 (6 bases). Germline lookup yields CDR1 SNHLY and CDR2 FYNNEI. Trimming took off 5 bases at V and 2 bases at J, with 17 bases between the two ends. The CDR3 is 16 residues long. DNA of the CDR3: TGTGCCAGCAGTAAGGGGACACCCTTTTTCACAGATACGCAGTATTTT. Amino acids: CASSKGTPFFTDTQYF.